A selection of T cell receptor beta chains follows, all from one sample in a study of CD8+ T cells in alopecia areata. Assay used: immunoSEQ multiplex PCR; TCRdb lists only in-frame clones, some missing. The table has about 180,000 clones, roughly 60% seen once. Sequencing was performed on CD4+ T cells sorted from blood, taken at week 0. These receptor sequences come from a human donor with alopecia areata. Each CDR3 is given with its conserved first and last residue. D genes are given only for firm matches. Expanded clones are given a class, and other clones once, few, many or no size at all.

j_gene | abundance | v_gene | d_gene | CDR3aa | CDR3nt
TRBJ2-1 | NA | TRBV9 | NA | CASTKGGPVYNEQFF | TGTGCCAGCACCAAGGGGGGGCCGGTTTACAATGAGCAGTTCTTC
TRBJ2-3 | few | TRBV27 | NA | CASSLVGRISSTDTQYF | TGTGCCAGCAGTTTAGTGGGACGGATATCTAGCACAGATACGCAGTATTTT
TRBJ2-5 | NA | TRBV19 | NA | CASRGTAKETQYF | TGTGCCAGTAGAGGGACGGCGAAAGAGACCCAGTACTTC
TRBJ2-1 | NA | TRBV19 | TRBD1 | CASSSGQGGRYNEQFF | TGTGCCAGTAGTAGTGGACAGGGTGGTAGGTACAATGAGCAGTTCTTC
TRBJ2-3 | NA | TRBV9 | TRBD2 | CASSVQAGGLADTQYF | TGTGCCAGCAGCGTCCAAGCGGGGGGGCTCGCAGATACGCAGTATTTT
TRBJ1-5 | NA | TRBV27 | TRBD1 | CASSSPGQGNQPQHF | TGTGCCAGCAGTTCGCCTGGACAGGGAAATCAGCCCCAGCATTTT
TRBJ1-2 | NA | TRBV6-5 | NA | CATNPGRGMGGYTF | TGTGCCACCAACCCAGGACGGGGAATGGGTGGCTACACCTTC
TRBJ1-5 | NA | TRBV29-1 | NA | CSVRYGGLDQPQHF | TGCAGCGTTCGTTACGGCGGATTGGATCAGCCCCAGCATTTT
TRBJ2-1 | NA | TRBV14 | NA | CASSHWGTYNEQFF | TGTGCCAGCAGCCATTGGGGAACTTACAATGAGCAGTTCTTC
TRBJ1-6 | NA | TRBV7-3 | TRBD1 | CASSLSPTGSGSPLHF | TGTGCCAGCAGCTTGAGTCCGACAGGGTCGGGATCACCCCTCCACTTT
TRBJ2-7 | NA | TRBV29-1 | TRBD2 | CSVEGLAGGPSYEQYF | TGCAGCGTCGAGGGACTAGCGGGGGGACCATCCTACGAGCAGTACTTC
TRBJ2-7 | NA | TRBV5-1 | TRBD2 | CASSHDGGSYEQYF | TGCGCCAGCAGCCACGACGGGGGGTCCTACGAGCAGTACTTC
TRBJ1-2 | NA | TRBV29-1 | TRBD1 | CSVDRQGYGYTF | TGCAGCGTTGATAGACAGGGATATGGCTACACCTTC
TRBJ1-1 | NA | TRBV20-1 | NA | CSARHGSEAFF | TGCAGTGCTAGGCACGGTAGTGAAGCTTTCTTT
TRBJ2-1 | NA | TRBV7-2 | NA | CASSSRLVVNNEQFF | TGTGCCAGCAGCTCACGACTAGTCGTTAACAATGAGCAGTTCTTC
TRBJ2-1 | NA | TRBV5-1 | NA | CASSHNPRDEQFF | TGCGCCAGCAGCCACAATCCCCGGGATGAGCAGTTCTTC
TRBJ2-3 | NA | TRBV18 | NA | CASSPDTDTQYF | TGTGCCAGCTCACCTGACACAGATACGCAGTATTTT
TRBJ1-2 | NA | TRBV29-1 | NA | CSVEEGLFYGYTF | TGCAGCGTTGAAGAGGGTCTCTTCTATGGCTACACCTTC
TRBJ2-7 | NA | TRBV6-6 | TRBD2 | CASRLGLAGAPYEQYF | TGTGCCAGCAGGCTCGGACTAGCGGGGGCCCCCTACGAGCAGTACTTC
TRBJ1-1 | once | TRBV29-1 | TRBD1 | CSVEGRTGRGAFF | TGCAGCGTTGAGGGTAGGACAGGGCGTGGGGCTTTCTTT
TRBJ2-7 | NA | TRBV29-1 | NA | CSVALNYEQYF | TGCAGCGTTGCCCTGAACTACGAGCAGTACTTC
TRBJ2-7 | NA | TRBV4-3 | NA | CASSQDGGPYEQYF | TGCGCCAGCAGCCAAGACGGGGGGCCCTACGAGCAGTACTTC
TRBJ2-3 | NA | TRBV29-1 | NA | CSVVSSAGPTDTQYF | TGCAGCGTTGTAAGTTCGGCGGGGCCAACAGATACGCAGTATTTT
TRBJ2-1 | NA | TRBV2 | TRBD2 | CASSEILAGRGQFF | TGTGCCAGCAGTGAAATACTAGCGGGGCGGGGGCAGTTCTTC
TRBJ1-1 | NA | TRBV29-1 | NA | CSAAAGTRNTEAFF | TGCAGCGCCGCAGCCGGGACCCGGAACACTGAAGCTTTCTTT
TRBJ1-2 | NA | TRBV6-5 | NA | CASTKAAPNYGYTF | TGTGCCAGCACCAAGGCCGCACCGAACTATGGCTACACCTTC
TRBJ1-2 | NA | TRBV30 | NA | CAWTSSHNYGYTF | TGTGCCTGGACGTCCAGCCACAACTATGGCTACACCTTC
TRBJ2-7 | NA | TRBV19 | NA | CASSTPPTMEQYF | TGTGCCAGTAGTACCCCACCCACGATGGAGCAGTACTTC
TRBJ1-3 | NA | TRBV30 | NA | CAWTAGTTGNTIYF | TGTGCCTGGACAGCAGGGACAACTGGAAACACCATATATTTT
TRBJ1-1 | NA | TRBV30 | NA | CAWSQTVNTEAFF | TGTGCCTGGAGTCAGACAGTAAACACTGAAGCTTTCTTT
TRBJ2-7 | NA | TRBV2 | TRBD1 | CASIRDRGTEQYF | TGTGCCAGCATTCGGGACAGGGGAACGGAGCAGTACTTC
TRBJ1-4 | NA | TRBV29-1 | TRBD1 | CSVVETGIEKLFF | TGCAGCGTCGTCGAGACAGGGATCGAAAAACTGTTTTTT
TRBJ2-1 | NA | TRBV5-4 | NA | CASSLSPGNEQFF | TGTGCCAGCAGCTTGTCACCGGGGAATGAGCAGTTCTTC
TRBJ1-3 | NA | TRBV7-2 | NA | CASSLLGGNTIYF | TGTGCCAGCAGCTTATTGGGTGGAAACACCATATATTTT
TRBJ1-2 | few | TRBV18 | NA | CASSEGNGRGYTF | TGTGCCAGCTCAGAGGGCAACGGCAGGGGCTACACCTTC
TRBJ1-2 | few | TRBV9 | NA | CASSVGAGNGYTF | TGTGCCAGCAGCGTAGGGGCAGGGAATGGCTACACCTTC
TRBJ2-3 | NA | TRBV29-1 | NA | CSVVMLFTDTQYF | TGCAGCGTTGTCATGCTATTCACAGATACGCAGTATTTT
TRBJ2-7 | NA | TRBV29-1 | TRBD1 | CSVEVPGGYEQYF | TGCAGCGTTGAAGTCCCAGGGGGCTACGAGCAGTACTTC
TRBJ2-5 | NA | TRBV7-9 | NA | CASSSRGIETQYF | TGTGCCAGCAGCTCCCGGGGGATTGAGACCCAGTACTTC
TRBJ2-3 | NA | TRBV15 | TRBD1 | CATGTGSTDTQYF | TGTGCCACCGGGACAGGAAGCACAGATACGCAGTATTTT